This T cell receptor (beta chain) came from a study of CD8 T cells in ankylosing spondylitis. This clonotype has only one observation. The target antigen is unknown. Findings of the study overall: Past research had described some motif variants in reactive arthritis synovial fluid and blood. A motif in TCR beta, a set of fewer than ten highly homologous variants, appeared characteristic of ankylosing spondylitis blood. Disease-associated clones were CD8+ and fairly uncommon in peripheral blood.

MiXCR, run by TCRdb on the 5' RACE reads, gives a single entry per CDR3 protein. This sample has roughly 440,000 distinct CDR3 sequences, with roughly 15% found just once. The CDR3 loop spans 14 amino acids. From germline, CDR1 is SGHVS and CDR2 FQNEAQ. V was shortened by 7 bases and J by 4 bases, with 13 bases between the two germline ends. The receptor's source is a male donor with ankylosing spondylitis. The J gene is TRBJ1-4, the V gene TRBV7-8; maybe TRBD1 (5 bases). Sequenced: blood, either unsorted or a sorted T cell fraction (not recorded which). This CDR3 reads CASNSMGRNEKLFF. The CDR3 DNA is TGTGCCAGCAATTCAATGGGGCGTAATGAAAAACTGTTTTTT.